This T cell receptor beta chain was found in a study of blood T cell repertoires in COVID-19. The CDR3 runs 11 residues. Looked up from germline, CDR1 is SNHLY and CDR2 is FYNNEI. The germline V and J ends were trimmed by 5 bases and 5 bases, with 6 bases remaining between them. Under the authors' procedure: It was from reference gene primer amplification that nucleated cell counts were estimated. Data came from immunoSEQ multiplex PCR; TCRdb stores just in-frame clones and leaves some out. Clone size and the V and J calls come from that table; the DNA yielded D and trimming. The sample has roughly 290,000 clones, roughly 84% seen once. This clone was counted between two and nine times.

This TCR derives from a person aged 70 to 79 with COVID-19, enrolled during active disease. The chain uses TRBV2 and TRBJ1-1; D not resolved. Sequencing was performed on peripheral blood. CDR3 sequence: CASSLKTEAFF. The CDR3 region has the DNA TGTGCCAGCAGTCTAAAGACTGAAGCTTTCTTT.